These T cell receptor beta chains were read from a single sample in a study of blood T cell repertoires in COVID-19. Some clones are missing from TCRdb's copy, which holds only in-frame ones; the method was immunoSEQ multiplex PCR. The data contain around 390,000 clones, about 86% of them singletons. The sequencing input was PBMCs or T cells enriched from blood (not recorded which). These receptors all stem from a woman between 50 and 59 years old who had recovered from COVID-19. The CDR3 runs from the conserved cysteine through the conserved F or W. A D gene is named only where the DNA matches it firmly. The size entry is marked missing in some rows and otherwise reads once, few, many or a size class.

>TRBV7-2|few|.|TRBJ1-1
CASSPALSPEAFF
TGTGCCAGCAGCCCCGCTCTTAGCCCCGAAGCTTTCTTT
>TRBV19|.|TRBD1|TRBJ1-2
CASSFGQGFGWGYTF
TGTGCCAGTAGTTTTGGACAGGGATTCGGATGGGGCTACACCTTC
>TRBV6-1|few|.|TRBJ2-7
CASSEPPSGRAYEQYF
TGTGCCAGCAGTGAACCTCCCAGCGGGCGCGCCTACGAGCAGTACTTC
>TRBV6-1|.|.|TRBJ1-1
CASSEAGRVAFF
TGTGCCAGCAGTGAGGCGGGGAGAGTGGCTTTCTTT
>TRBV7-8|once|.|TRBJ1-3
CASSRPSTGFGNTIYF
TGTGCCAGCAGCCGCCCCTCGACAGGATTCGGAAACACCATATATTTT
>TRBV6-1|.|TRBD1|TRBJ1-2
CASSETPGGLYYGYTF
TGTGCCAGCAGTGAAACTCCAGGGGGTTTGTACTATGGCTACACCTTC
>TRBV27|once|.|TRBJ1-6
CASTNRQGSNSPLHF
TGTGCCAGCACCAACCGGCAGGGGTCTAATTCACCCCTCCACTTT
>TRBV12-3/TRBV12-4|many|TRBD1|TRBJ2-5
CASSPGGRETQYF
TGTGCCAGCAGCCCAGGGGGCAGGGAGACCCAGTACTTC
>TRBV7-8|.|.|TRBJ1-1
CASSPGGQGAQDTEAFF
TGTGCCAGCAGCCCGGGAGGGCAGGGTGCTCAAGACACTGAAGCTTTCTTT
>TRBV28|.|.|TRBJ2-7
CASSLQGFGEQYF
TGTGCCAGCAGTTTGCAGGGCTTCGGCGAGCAGTACTTC
>TRBV6-5|few|.|TRBJ1-5
CASSRQNFGQPQHF
TGTGCCAGCAGCCGACAGAACTTCGGACAGCCCCAGCATTTT
>TRBV6-5|.|.|TRBJ2-1
CASTPGGLNEQFF
TGTGCCAGCACTCCCGGGGGGCTGAATGAGCAGTTCTTC
>TRBV7-9|.|.|TRBJ1-5
CASSYTGSNQPQHF
TGTGCCAGCAGCTATACAGGTAGCAATCAGCCCCAGCATTTT
>TRBV12-3/TRBV12-4|.|.|TRBJ1-1
CASSIGGNTEAFF
TGTGCCAGCAGTATTGGAGGAAACACTGAAGCTTTCTTT
>TRBV7-8|.|.|TRBJ1-5
CASSLGTGITLYQPQHF
TGTGCCAGCAGCTTAGGGACCGGGATTACACTATATCAGCCCCAGCATTTT
>TRBV7-9|.|.|TRBJ1-1
CAERGDTEAFF
TGTGCCGAACGGGGTGACACTGAAGCTTTCTTT
>TRBV5-1|.|.|TRBJ2-2
CASSPPETLGLFF
TGCGCCAGCAGCCCCCCCGAGACACTGGGGCTGTTTTTT
>TRBV10-3|.|TRBD2|TRBJ2-5
CAIRGGTNQQETQYF
TGTGCCATCAGGGGGGGGACGAATCAGCAAGAGACCCAGTACTTC
>TRBV5-1|once|TRBD1|TRBJ2-6
CASEWTGDSGANVLTF
TGCGCCAGCGAATGGACAGGGGATTCTGGGGCCAACGTCCTGACTTTC
>TRBV5-6|few|TRBD2|TRBJ2-3
CASSPREADTQYF
TGTGCCAGCAGCCCCCGGGAGGCAGATACGCAGTATTTT
>TRBV5-1|.|TRBD1|TRBJ1-2
CASASGTDDGYTF
TGCGCCAGTGCCTCTGGGACAGACGATGGCTACACCTTC
>TRBV4-1|.|TRBD1|TRBJ1-2
CASSQDRAGGMVGYTF
TGCGCCAGCAGCCAAGACAGAGCAGGGGGTATGGTTGGCTACACCTTC
>TRBV4-2|.|.|TRBJ2-5
CASSQDLLETQYF
TGTGCCAGCAGCCAAGACCTTTTGGAGACCCAGTACTTC
>TRBV6-5|.|TRBD1|TRBJ1-1
CASRPGQLNTEAFF
TGTGCCAGTAGACCGGGACAGTTGAACACTGAAGCTTTCTTT
>TRBV4-3|.|TRBD1|TRBJ2-1
CASSQDARGYSYNEQFF
TGCGCCAGCAGCCAAGATGCCAGGGGGTATTCCTACAATGAGCAGTTCTTC
>TRBV28|.|.|TRBJ1-5
CASKYYRTSNQPQHF
TGTGCCAGCAAATACTACAGGACTAGCAATCAGCCCCAGCATTTT
>TRBV5-1|.|.|TRBJ2-7
CASSSPGQTREQYF
TGCGCCAGCAGCTCTCCGGGACAAACGCGCGAGCAGTACTTC
>TRBV7-9|.|.|TRBJ2-2
CASSLNTGELFF
TGTGCCAGCAGCCTGAACACCGGGGAGCTGTTTTTT
>TRBV7-2|.|.|TRBJ2-2
CASSPMTGNTGELFF
TGTGCCAGCAGCCCAATGACGGGGAACACCGGGGAGCTGTTTTTT